The clone carrying this T cell receptor (beta chain) was seen only once. This sample is part of a study of blood T cell repertoires in COVID-19. The cohort comprised adults aged about 18 to 100 years residing in under 25 US areas. V was trimmed by 3 bases and J by 0 bases, leaving 12 bases between them. CDR1 and CDR2 (germline): MNHEY, SMNVEV (reference sequence). The CDR3 length is 16 residues. Per the original methods: Reference gene primer amplification in the assay estimated nucleated cell counts. Data came from immunoSEQ multiplex PCR; TCRdb stores just in-frame clones and leaves some out. Clone size and the V and J calls come from that table; the DNA yielded D and trimming. The data contain around 270,000 clones, over 70% of them singletons.

The TCR was taken from a woman aged 40-49 years who had been exposed to COVID-19. Material: PBMCs or T cells enriched from blood (not recorded which). The rearrangement joins TRBV27 to TRBJ1-5, with D unresolved. CDR3 residues: CASSLRADYSNQPQHF. CDR3 DNA sequence: TGTGCCAGCAGTTTGCGGGCGGATTATAGCAATCAGCCCCAGCATTTT.